This T cell receptor (beta chain) was sequenced during a study of cytomegalovirus exposure and HLA in healthy donors. The PCR ran on 60 Vbeta and 13 Jbeta primers. Profiling relied on immunoSEQ multiplex PCR, and the TCRdb table lists in-frame clones only, not all of them. In total, the table holds tens of thousands of clones. This clonotype was obtained from a woman aged 45-60 years in good health and CMV-seropositive. Sequencing was carried out using PBMCs.

CDR3 protein: CSVGPLQTGESYNEQFF. In DNA, the CDR3 is TGCAGCGTCGGACCTCTTCAGACAGGGGAGTCCTACAATGAGCAGTTCTTC. The chain uses TRBV29-1 and TRBJ2-1; 8 nucleotides line up with TRBD1. The J segment lost 1 base and the V segment lost 6 bases, leaving 14 bases of the junction unmatched. This CDR3 is built from 17 residues. Germline loops: CDR1 SQVTM, CDR2 ANQGSEA.